This T cell receptor beta chain was retrieved from a study of CD8+ T cells in alopecia areata. Alopecia areata patients had lesional scalp punch biopsies and peripheral blood taken from them. Study findings and constraints: Researchers report lesional scalp, most notably alopecia totalis/universalis, outstripped normal scalp in clonality. Scalp samples also contribute reads from the resident alphabeta T cells found in normal skin.

Following RNA extraction, reverse transcription yielded cDNA that acted as the sequencing template. Here immunoSEQ multiplex PCR was the method, and the copy in TCRdb shows in-frame clones only, minus some. Of 150,000 to 200,000 clones listed, around 60% are singletons. As to this clone: The antigen is unknown.

The starting material was CD4+ T cells sorted from blood, obtained at week 0. The sequence derives from a human donor with alopecia areata.

DNA of the CDR3: TGTGCCAGTAGTACATTGGGACAGGCTGGCTACACCTTC. Its translation is CASSTLGQAGYTF. The genes are TRBV19 and TRBJ1-2; 8 bases match TRBD1. This CDR3 has 13 amino acids. Germline V lookup: CDR1 LNHDA, CDR2 SQIVND (reference sequence). V shed 4 bases, J shed 7 bases, and the junction held 5 bases outside the gene matches.